The clone carrying this TCR beta chain was seen a handful of times. Germline trimming cut 8 bases from V and 4 bases from J; bases unmatched to any gene: 10. The CDR3 length is 14 residues. Germline CDR1 MDHEN, CDR2 SYDVKM. TCRdb recomputed calls from the 5' RACE reads with MiXCR, one row per CDR3 protein. Seen here are 300,000 or so distinct CDR3 sequences, roughly 9.8% observed once, and the top ten hold around 7.1%. The sample is drawn from a study of identical twins. These data also featured in a second study, about yellow fever vaccine responses in identical twins. Turning to that study: On the reported evidence, twins' vaccine T cell responses seemed partly convergent and partly personalized.

V gene TRBV28 combines with J gene TRBJ2-5; 7 bases align to TRBD2. The receptor comes from a woman between 18 and 29 years old in good health. Sequenced: CD8+ T cells sorted from blood. CDR3 sequence reads: CASRDFGGRETQYF. In nucleotides, the CDR3 is TGTGCCAGCCGCGATTTCGGCGGGAGAGAGACCCAGTACTTC. Filled out from reference TRBV28 and TRBJ2-5, the complete variable domain reads DVKVTQSSRYLVKRTGEKVFLECVQDMDHENMFWYRQDPGLGLRLIYFSYDVKMKEKGDIPEGYSVSREKKERFSLILESASTNQTSMYLCASRDFGGRETQYFGPGTRLLVL.